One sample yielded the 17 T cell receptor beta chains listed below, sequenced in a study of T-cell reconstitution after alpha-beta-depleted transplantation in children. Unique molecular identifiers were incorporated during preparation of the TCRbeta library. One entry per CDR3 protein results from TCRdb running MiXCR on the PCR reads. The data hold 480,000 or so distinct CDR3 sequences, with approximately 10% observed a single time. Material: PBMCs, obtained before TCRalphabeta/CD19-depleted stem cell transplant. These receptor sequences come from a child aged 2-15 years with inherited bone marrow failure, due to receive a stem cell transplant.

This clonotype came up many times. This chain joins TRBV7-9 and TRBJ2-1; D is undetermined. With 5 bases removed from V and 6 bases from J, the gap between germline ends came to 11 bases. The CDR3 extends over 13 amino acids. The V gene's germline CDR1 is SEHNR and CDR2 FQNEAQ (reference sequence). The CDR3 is CASSDAYINEQFF. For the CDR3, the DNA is TGTGCCAGCAGCGACGCCTATATCAATGAGCAGTTCTTC.

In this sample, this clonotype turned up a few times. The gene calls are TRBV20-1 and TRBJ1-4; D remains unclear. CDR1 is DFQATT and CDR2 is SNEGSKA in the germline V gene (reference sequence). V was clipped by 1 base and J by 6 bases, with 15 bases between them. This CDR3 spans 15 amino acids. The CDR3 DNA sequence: TGCAGTGCTAGAGCCCAGGCGGCGGGGTATGAAAAACTGTTTTTT. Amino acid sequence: CSARAQAAGYEKLFF.

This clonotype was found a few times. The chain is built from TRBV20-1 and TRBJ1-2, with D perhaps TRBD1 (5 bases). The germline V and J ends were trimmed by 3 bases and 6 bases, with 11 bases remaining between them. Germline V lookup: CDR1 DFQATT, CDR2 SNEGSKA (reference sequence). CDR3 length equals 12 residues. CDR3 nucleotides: TGCAGTGCTAGTCGGGGGGATCATGGCTACACCTTC. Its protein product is CSASRGDHGYTF.

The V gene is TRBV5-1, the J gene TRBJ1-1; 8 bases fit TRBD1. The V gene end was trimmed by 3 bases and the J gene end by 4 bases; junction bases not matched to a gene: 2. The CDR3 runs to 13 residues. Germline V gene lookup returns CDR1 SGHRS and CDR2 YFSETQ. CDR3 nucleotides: TGCGCCAGCAGCTGGACAGGGACCACTGAAGCTTTCTTT. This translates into CASSWTGTTEAFF.

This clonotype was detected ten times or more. DNA for the CDR3: TGTGCCAGTATTGATGAGGGAAGAGAGACCCAGTACTTC. Its protein product is CASIDEGRETQYF. V usage is TRBV19 and J usage is TRBJ2-5; a weak D match, TRBD2 (5 bases). The CDR3 sequence is 13 residues long. Germline V gene lookup returns CDR1 LNHDA and CDR2 SQIVND (reference sequence). Trimming pared 7 bases from V and 4 bases from J, leaving 13 bases between. Together with reference TRBV19 and TRBJ2-5, the CDR3 gives the full variable domain: DGGITQSPKYLFRKEGQNVTLSCEQNLNHDAMYWYRQDPGQGLRLIYYSQIVNDFQKGDIAEGYSVSREKKESFPLTVTSAQKNPTAFYLCASIDEGRETQYFGPGTRLLVL.

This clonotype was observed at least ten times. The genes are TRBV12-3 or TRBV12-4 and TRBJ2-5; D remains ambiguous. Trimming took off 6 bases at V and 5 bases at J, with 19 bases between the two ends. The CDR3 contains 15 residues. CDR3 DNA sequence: TGTGCCAGCAGCCCTGCCTGGGTCGCCTCGGAGACCCAGTACTTC. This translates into CASSPAWVASETQYF.

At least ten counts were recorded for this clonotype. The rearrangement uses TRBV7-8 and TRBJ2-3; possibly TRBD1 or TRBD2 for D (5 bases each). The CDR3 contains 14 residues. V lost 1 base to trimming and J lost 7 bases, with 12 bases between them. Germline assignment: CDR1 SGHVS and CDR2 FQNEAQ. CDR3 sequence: CASSLGEGRNTQYF. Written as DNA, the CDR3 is TGTGCCAGCAGCTTAGGAGAGGGGAGAAATACGCAGTATTTT.

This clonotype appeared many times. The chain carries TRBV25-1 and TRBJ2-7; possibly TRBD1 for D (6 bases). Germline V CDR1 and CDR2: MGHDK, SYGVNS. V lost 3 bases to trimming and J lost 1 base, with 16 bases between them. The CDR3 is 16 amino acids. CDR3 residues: CASSDILGAGSYEQYF. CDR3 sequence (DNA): TGTGCCAGCAGTGATATTTTGGGGGCCGGTTCCTACGAGCAGTACTTC.

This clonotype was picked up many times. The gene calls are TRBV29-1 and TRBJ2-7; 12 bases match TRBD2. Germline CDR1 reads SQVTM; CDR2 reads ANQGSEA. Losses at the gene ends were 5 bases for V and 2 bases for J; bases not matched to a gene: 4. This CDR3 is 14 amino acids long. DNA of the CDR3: TGCAGCGTTACTGGACTAGCGGGACCCTACGAGCAGTACTTC. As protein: CSVTGLAGPYEQYF.

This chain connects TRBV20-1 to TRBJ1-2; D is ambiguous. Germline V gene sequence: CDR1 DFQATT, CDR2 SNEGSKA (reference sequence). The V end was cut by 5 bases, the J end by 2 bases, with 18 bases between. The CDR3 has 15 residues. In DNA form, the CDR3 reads TGCAGTGCTGCCCAGGTCGGCGCGGAGAACTATGGCTACACCTTC. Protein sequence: CSAAQVGAENYGYTF.

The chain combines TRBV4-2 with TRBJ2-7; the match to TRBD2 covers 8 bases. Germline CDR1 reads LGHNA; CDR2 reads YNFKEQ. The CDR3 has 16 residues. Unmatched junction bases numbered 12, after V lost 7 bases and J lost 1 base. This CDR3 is CASTSAPGLDSYEQYF. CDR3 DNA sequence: TGTGCCAGCACTAGCGCCCCGGGACTAGATTCCTACGAGCAGTACTTC.

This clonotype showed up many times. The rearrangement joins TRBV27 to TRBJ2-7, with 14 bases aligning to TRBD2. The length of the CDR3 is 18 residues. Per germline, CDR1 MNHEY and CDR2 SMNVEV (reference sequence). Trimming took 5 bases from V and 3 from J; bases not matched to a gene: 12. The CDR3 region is CASSPNMGLAGAIYEQYF. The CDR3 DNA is TGTGCCAGCAGTCCAAATATGGGACTAGCGGGAGCGATCTACGAGCAGTACTTC.

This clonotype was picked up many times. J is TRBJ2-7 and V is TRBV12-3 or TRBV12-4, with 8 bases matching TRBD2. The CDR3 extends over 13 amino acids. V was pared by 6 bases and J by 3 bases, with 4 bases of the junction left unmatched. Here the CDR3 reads CASSQGLGYEQYF. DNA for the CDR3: TGTGCCAGCAGCCAGGGACTAGGCTACGAGCAGTACTTC.

Here the CDR3 reads CASMMTDSTGELFF. CDR3 DNA: TGTGCCAGCATGATGACAGATTCCACCGGGGAGCTGTTTTTT. This chain uses TRBV5-4 with TRBJ2-2; possible D gene TRBD1, 5 bases. V lost 6 bases, J lost 4 bases, and 13 bases lay in between. The CDR3 runs to 14 residues. Germline V gene sequence: CDR1 SGHNT, CDR2 YYREEE (reference sequence).

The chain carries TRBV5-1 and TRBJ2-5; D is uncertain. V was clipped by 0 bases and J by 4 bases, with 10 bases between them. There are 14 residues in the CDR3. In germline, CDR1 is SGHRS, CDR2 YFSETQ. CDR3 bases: TGCGCCAGCAGCTTGGCGGCCATCGGAGAGACCCAGTACTTC. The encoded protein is CASSLAAIGETQYF.

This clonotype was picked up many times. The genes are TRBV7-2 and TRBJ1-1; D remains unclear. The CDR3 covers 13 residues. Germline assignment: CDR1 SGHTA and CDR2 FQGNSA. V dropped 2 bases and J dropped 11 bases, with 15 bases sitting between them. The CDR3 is CASSLTSRREAFF. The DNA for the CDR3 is TGTGCCAGCAGCTTAACTTCGAGGAGGGAGGCTTTCTTT.

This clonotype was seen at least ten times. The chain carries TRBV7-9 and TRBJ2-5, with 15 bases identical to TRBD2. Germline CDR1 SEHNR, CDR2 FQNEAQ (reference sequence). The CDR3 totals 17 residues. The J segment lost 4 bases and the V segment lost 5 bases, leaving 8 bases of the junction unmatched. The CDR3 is CASSRRTSGRARETQYF. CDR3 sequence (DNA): TGTGCCAGCAGCCGGAGGACTAGCGGGAGGGCCCGAGAGACCCAGTACTTC.